This T cell receptor beta chain was sequenced for a study of blood T cell repertoires in COVID-19. Overall study context: COVID-19 samples, acute and convalescent, were from the United States, Italy and Spain. Sources were T cells, B-cell-depleted T cells, or PBMCs; the material itself was cDNA or gDNA.

In the original processing: Reference gene primer amplification in the assay estimated nucleated cell counts. This table comes from immunoSEQ multiplex PCR, and its TCRdb copy is limited to in-frame clones, with some not included. That table is the source of V, J and clone size, and D and trimming were worked out from the DNA. The repertoire holds 45,000 to 60,000 clones, with around nine tenths as singletons. This CDR3 spans 16 amino acids. Germline CDR1 and CDR2: SGHRS and YFSETQ. Trimming removed 5 bases from V and 1 base from J; junction bases left unmatched: 6. This TCR derives from a human donor with active COVID-19. The donor label of this sample is uncertain. The chain is built from TRBV5-1 and TRBJ1-4, with 9 bases lining up with TRBD1. Sequencing input: peripheral blood. The CDR3 DNA sequence: TGCGCCAGCAGATATGGACAGGGGAGAACTAATGAAAAACTGTTTTTT. As protein: CASRYGQGRTNEKLFF.